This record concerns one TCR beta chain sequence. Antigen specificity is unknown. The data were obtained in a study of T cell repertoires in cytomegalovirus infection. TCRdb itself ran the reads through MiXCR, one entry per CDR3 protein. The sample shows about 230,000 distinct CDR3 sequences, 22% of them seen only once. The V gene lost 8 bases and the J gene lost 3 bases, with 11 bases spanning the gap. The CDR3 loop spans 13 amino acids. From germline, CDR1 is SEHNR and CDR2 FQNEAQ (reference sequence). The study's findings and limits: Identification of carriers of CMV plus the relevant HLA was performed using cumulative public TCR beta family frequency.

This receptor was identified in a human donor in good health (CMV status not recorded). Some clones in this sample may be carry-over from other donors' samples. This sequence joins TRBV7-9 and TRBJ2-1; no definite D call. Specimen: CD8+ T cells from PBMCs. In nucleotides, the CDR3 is TGTGCCAGCGGGAAGGCAGGCTACAATGAGCAGTTCTTC. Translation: CASGKAGYNEQFF.